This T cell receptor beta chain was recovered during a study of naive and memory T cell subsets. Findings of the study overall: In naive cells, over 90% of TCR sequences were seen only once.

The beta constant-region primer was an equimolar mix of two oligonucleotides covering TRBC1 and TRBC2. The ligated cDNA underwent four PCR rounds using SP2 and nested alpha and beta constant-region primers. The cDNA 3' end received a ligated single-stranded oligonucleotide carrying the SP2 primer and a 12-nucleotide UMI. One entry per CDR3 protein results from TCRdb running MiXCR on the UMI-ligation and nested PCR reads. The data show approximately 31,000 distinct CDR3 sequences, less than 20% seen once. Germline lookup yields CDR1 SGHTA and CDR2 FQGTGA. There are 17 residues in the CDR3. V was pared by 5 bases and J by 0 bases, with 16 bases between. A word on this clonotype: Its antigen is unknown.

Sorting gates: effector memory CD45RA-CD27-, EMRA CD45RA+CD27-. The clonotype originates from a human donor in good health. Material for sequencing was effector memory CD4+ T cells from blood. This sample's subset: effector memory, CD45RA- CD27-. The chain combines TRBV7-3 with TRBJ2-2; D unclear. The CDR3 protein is CASSPGPSEANTGELFF. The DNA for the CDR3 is TGTGCCAGCAGCCCTGGACCTTCAGAGGCGAACACCGGGGAGCTGTTTTTT.